These 16 T cell receptor beta chains share one sample of origin, sequenced in a study of blood T cell repertoires in COVID-19. The protocol was immunoSEQ multiplex PCR, while the TCRdb copy is restricted to in-frame clones and leaves out a portion. Of some 200,000 clones listed, 75% to 90% are singletons. Input material: peripheral blood. The receptors shown here come from a woman aged 55 to 70 with acute or convalescent COVID-19.

V and J are TRBV7-2 and TRBJ1-4; 10 bases line up with TRBD1. The CDR3 extends over 16 amino acids. Germline CDR1 is SGHTA and CDR2 is FQGNSA. After removal of 1 base from V and 8 bases from J, the junction contained 7 bases not matched to a gene. The CDR3 coding sequence is TGTGCCAGCAGCTTAGGGGACAGGGGATCGGGAGAAAAACTGTTTTTT. Its translation: CASSLGDRGSGEKLFF.

This chain uses TRBV5-6 with TRBJ1-1, with 7 bases lining up with TRBD1. The V gene's germline CDR1 is SGHDT and CDR2 YYEEEE. The CDR3 totals 13 residues. V shed 3 bases, J shed 8 bases, and the junction held 7 bases outside the gene matches. The CDR3 DNA sequence: TGTGCCAGCAGCTCACCAGACAGGGCGGAAGCTTTCTTT. Amino acids: CASSSPDRAEAFF.

V usage is TRBV6-6 and J usage is TRBJ1-4; D is uncertain. The ends were cut back, 0 bases at V and 8 bases at J, with 7 bases in the middle. The CDR3 is 13 amino acids. Germline values: CDR1 MNHNY, CDR2 SVGAGI (reference sequence). The CDR3, as DNA: TGTGCCAGCAGTTACTCCGGCAGGGAAAAACTGTTTTTT. It is translated as CASSYSGREKLFF.

The chain recombines TRBV28 with TRBJ2-7; 8 positions agree with TRBD2. With V trimmed by 3 bases and J by 2 bases, 3 bases remained unmatched. There are 14 residues in the CDR3. CDR1 is MDHEN and CDR2 is SYDVKM in the germline V gene. The CDR3 DNA reads TGTGCCAGCAGTTTTAGCGGGAATCCCTACGAGCAGTACTTC. Translation: CASSFSGNPYEQYF. Together with reference TRBV28 and TRBJ2-7, the CDR3 gives the full variable domain: DVKVTQSSRYLVKRTGEKVFLECVQDMDHENMFWYRQDPGLGLRLIYFSYDVKMKEKGDIPEGYSVSREKKERFSLILESASTNQTSMYLCASSFSGNPYEQYFGPGTRLTVT.

This clone occurred many times. The chain employs TRBV28 and TRBJ1-5; 8 bases match TRBD1. CDR1 and CDR2 (germline): MDHEN, SYDVKM. J was trimmed by 5 bases and V by 5 bases; bases with no gene match: 11. The CDR3 runs 16 residues. The CDR3: CASSDYGTGFDQPQHF. The CDR3 DNA follows: TGTGCCAGCAGTGACTACGGGACAGGATTCGATCAGCCCCAGCATTTT.

This rearrangement joins TRBV10-3 to TRBJ1-1, with TRBD1 matching over 9 bases. V shed 9 bases, J shed 1 base, and the junction held 3 bases outside the gene matches. Germline CDR1 and CDR2: ENHRY and SYGVKD. The CDR3 runs 13 residues. The CDR3 sequence is CAIQGAPNTEAFF. The CDR3, as DNA: TGTGCCATACAGGGGGCCCCGAACACTGAAGCTTTCTTT.

The chain carries TRBV29-1 and TRBJ1-5; D is possibly TRBD1 (5 bases). CDR1 and CDR2 from the germline V gene are SQVTM and ANQGSEA. The CDR3 has 15 amino acids. V lost 2 bases, J lost 2 bases, and 13 bases lay in between. In nucleotides, the CDR3 is TGCAGCGTTGAACTGGGGGGTGTCGGCAATCAGCCCCAGCATTTT. Residues: CSVELGGVGNQPQHF. The full variable domain, its missing parts supplied by reference TRBV29-1 and TRBJ1-5, is SAVISQKPSRDICQRGTSLTIQCQVDSQVTMMFWYRQQPGQSLTLIATANQGSEATYESGFVIDKFPISRPNLTFSTLTVSNMSPEDSSIYLCSVELGGVGNQPQHFGDGTRLSIL.

This rearrangement joins TRBV5-4 to TRBJ1-2; perhaps TRBD1 as D (6 bases). V shed 4 bases and J shed 5 bases, with 21 bases lying between them. The CDR3 sequence is 16 residues long. Germline CDR1 and CDR2: SGHNT and YYREEE (reference sequence). The CDR3 nucleotides read TGTGCCAGCAGCGCAGACTTCGGACAGCCTTCATATGGCTACACCTTC. Its protein product is CASSADFGQPSYGYTF.

J is TRBJ2-1 and V is TRBV24-1; 9 bases match TRBD2. The V segment lost 3 bases and the J segment 5 bases; nucleotides outside the gene matches: 7. The CDR3 length is 16 residues. The V gene's germline CDR1 is KGHDR and CDR2 SFDVKD. The CDR3 DNA sequence: TGTGCCACCAGTGATATGACTAGCGGAAAGCACAATGAGCAGTTCTTC. Protein: CATSDMTSGKHNEQFF.

V usage is TRBV7-8 and J usage is TRBJ1-5; 11 bases map to TRBD1. Germline CDR1 is SGHVS and CDR2 is FQNEAQ. Trimming cost V 5 bases and J 6 bases; bases outside gene matches: 15. The CDR3 is made up of 18 amino acids. This CDR3 reads CASSEEGDRGIGGQPQHF. The CDR3 bases are TGTGCCAGCAGCGAAGAAGGGGACAGGGGGATAGGTGGTCAGCCCCAGCATTTT.

This chain links TRBV2 with TRBJ1-6; a possible D gene is TRBD1 (5 bases). CDR1 SNHLY and CDR2 FYNNEI come from the germline V gene. Trimming removed 7 bases at V and 5 bases at J, with 12 bases between. The CDR3 has 14 amino acids. The CDR3 coding sequence is TGTGCCAGCACCCCGCAGGGTGATAATTCACCCCTCCACTTT. Translation gives CASTPQGDNSPLHF.

Details on this clone: This may stem from a read error, because a much larger clone lies one nucleotide away. This chain connects TRBV5-6 to TRBJ2-1; D not certain. The CDR3 loop spans 11 amino acids. V gave up 2 bases and J gave up 7 bases, with 4 bases separating them. Germline loops: CDR1 SGHDT, CDR2 YYEEEE. CDR3 nucleotides: TGTGCCAGCAGCTTAGAGAATGAGCAGTTCTTC. Its protein product is CASSLENEQFF.

This chain uses TRBV9 with TRBJ2-2; D might be TRBD2 (6 bases). Trimming removed 3 bases from V and 0 bases from J, with 9 bases in between. This CDR3 comprises 15 residues. Germline CDR1 and CDR2: SGDLS and YYNGEE. The CDR3 spells CASSALAANTGELFF. The DNA of the CDR3 is TGTGCCAGCAGCGCGTTAGCGGCGAACACCGGGGAGCTGTTTTTT.

The rearrangement uses TRBV11-3 and TRBJ2-1; 10 bases line up with TRBD1. CDR3 length equals 14 residues. V lost 5 bases, J lost 8 bases, and 6 bases stayed unmatched. Germline V gene lookup returns CDR1 SGHNT and CDR2 YENEEA. The CDR3 DNA sequence: TGTGCCAGCAGCATCCGGGACAGGGGCTATGAGCAGTTCTTC. The encoded protein is CASSIRDRGYEQFF. The full variable domain, in which reference TRBV11-3 and TRBJ2-1 provide the parts outside the CDR3, is EAGVVQSPRYKIIEKKQPVAFWCNPISGHNTLYWYLQNLGQGPELLIRYENEEAVDDSQLPKDRFSAERLKGVDSTLKIQPAELGDSAVYLCASSIRDRGYEQFFGPGTRLTVL.

The J gene is TRBJ1-2, the V gene TRBV9; D uncertain. CDR1 is SGDLS, CDR2 YYNGEE, per germline. V lost 0 bases to trimming and J lost 8 bases, with 17 bases between them. CDR3 length: 15 residues. The CDR3 DNA is TGTGCCAGCAGCGTAGACGCCGCAGGCCCCTGGGGCTACACCTTC. Protein: CASSVDAAGPWGYTF. The whole variable domain, remainder taken from reference TRBV9 and TRBJ1-2, is DSGVTQTPKHLITATGQRVTLRCSPRSGDLSVYWYQQSLDQGLQFLIQYYNGEERAKGNILERFSAQQFPDLHSELNLSSLELGDSALYFCASSVDAAGPWGYTFGSGTRLTVV.

The chain links TRBV7-8 to TRBJ2-1, with a possible D match to TRBD2 (6 bases). The germline V and J ends were trimmed by 6 bases and 4 bases, with 10 bases remaining between them. CDR1 is SGHVS, CDR2 FQNEAQ, per germline. The CDR3 loop spans 13 amino acids. DNA for the CDR3: TGTGCCAGCAGTCTGACTAGTTACAATGAGCAGTTCTTC. This sequence encodes CASSLTSYNEQFF.